The following is a TCR beta chain sequence with its context. Its antigen is not identified. This sample is part of a study of T cell responses to AZD1222 COVID-19 vaccine. Study observations and caveats: Repertoire sampling happened only post peak T cell response. Most donors were white British, females outnumbered males, and clonal diversity was possibly underestimated. In the spike-specific TCR repertoire, nearly half reportedly target unmutated variant regions. Spike-specific TCR breadth rose after two AZD1222 doses, and depth rose as well.

This table comes from immunoSEQ multiplex PCR, and its TCRdb copy is limited to in-frame clones, with some not included. The sample records roughly 69,000 clones, about 80% being singletons. The V end was cut by 3 bases, the J end by 2 bases, with 11 bases between. The germline V gene has CDR1 SQVTM and CDR2 ANQGSEA. CDR3 length: 13 amino acids. The sample in question was peripheral blood, obtained 28 days after the second AZD1222 dose. This receptor was obtained from an adult who received the AZD1222 COVID-19 vaccine. The chain combines TRBV29-1 with TRBJ2-7, with D tentatively TRBD1 (5 bases). The CDR3 DNA is TGCAGCGTTGAGATGACAGACACCTACGAGCAGTACTTC. As protein: CSVEMTDTYEQYF.